Listed below are T cell receptor beta chains from one sample, sequenced in a study of T cell repertoires in cytomegalovirus infection. TCRdb redid the calling of the reads with MiXCR, one entry per CDR3 protein. Counted here are hundreds of thousands of distinct CDR3 sequences, 24% occurring once; the ten biggest clones make up approximately 8.2%. The sequencing input was CD8+ T cells from PBMCs. The receptors were gathered from a human donor in good health (CMV status not recorded). Some clones in this sample may be carry-over from other donors' samples. The CDR3 runs from the conserved cysteine through the conserved F or W. The D gene is left open where the match is weak. Some rows have no size entry. The others give once, few or many, or a class for an expanded clone.

TRBJ1-3,TRBV3-1,NA,few,TGTGCCAGCAGCCGTATTAAAGGAAACACCATATATTTT,CASSRIKGNTIYF
TRBJ1-4,TRBV19,NA,few,TGTGCCAGTAGTTCGCGGATGGGGGCTAATGAAAAACTGTTTTTT,CASSSRMGANEKLFF
TRBJ2-7,TRBV7-6,NA,NA,TGTGCCAGCAGCTCCGAAAGCCTCTACGAGCAGTACTTC,CASSSESLYEQYF
TRBJ2-1,TRBV7-6,TRBD2,NA,TGTGCCAGCAGTGCGGGAGGTTTCTACAATGAGCAGTTCTTC,CASSAGGFYNEQFF
TRBJ1-1,TRBV7-9,TRBD1,many,TGTGCCAGCAGGGGTTCTGACAGGGGAGTGGGCACTGAAGCTTTCTTT,CASRGSDRGVGTEAFF
TRBJ1-2,TRBV4-1,TRBD1,NA,TGCGCCAGCAGCCTCAAACAGGGGGCTCATGGCTACACCTTC,CASSLKQGAHGYTF
TRBJ2-5,TRBV5-1,NA,NA,TGCGCCAGCAGCTTGGTACCTCCCGACAGAGACTCTCAAGAGACCCAGTACTTC,CASSLVPPDRDSQETQYF
TRBJ1-1,TRBV6-6,NA,many,TGTGCCAGCAGTTTAACAGTAGATACTGAAGCTTTCTTT,CASSLTVDTEAFF
TRBJ2-7,TRBV29-1,NA,few,TGCAGCGTTGAGGGCTTTTCCTACGAGCAGTACTTC,CSVEGFSYEQYF
TRBJ2-7,TRBV7-9,TRBD2,many,TGTGCCAGCAGCTTAGCCCCCTCTAGCGGGGCCTACGAGCAGTACTTC,CASSLAPSSGAYEQYF
TRBJ1-2,TRBV4-1,TRBD1,many,TGCGCCAGCAGCCAAGGATTTACAGGGGCAACACCCTATGGCTACACCTTC,CASSQGFTGATPYGYTF
TRBJ2-4,TRBV7-9,NA,few,TGTGCCAGCAGCCCATTCGGGGCTGGGATTGGCAAAAACATTCAGTACTTC,CASSPFGAGIGKNIQYF
TRBJ1-1,TRBV6-5,NA,NA,TGTGCCAGCAGTTACGAGGGGGTGTATGACACTGAAGCTTTCTTT,CASSYEGVYDTEAFF
TRBJ2-2,TRBV20-1,TRBD1,NA,TGCAGTGCTCCAGAACCTCGACAGGGAGTGAACACCGGGGAGCTGTTTTTT,CSAPEPRQGVNTGELFF
TRBJ1-1,TRBV9,NA,few,TGTGCCAGCAGCGTAGGACAGAAATCTGAAGCTTTCTTT,CASSVGQKSEAFF
TRBJ1-4,TRBV27,NA,many,TGTGCCAGCAGTCAGGACAGAGCGGGTGAAAAACTGTTTTTT,CASSQDRAGEKLFF
TRBJ1-2,TRBV27,NA,few,TGTGCCAGCAGCGCAGGGGTATCTGGCTACACCTTC,CASSAGVSGYTF
TRBJ2-7,TRBV20-1,TRBD1,NA,TGCAGTGCTCCGGGACAGACAGTATACGAGCAGTACTTC,CSAPGQTVYEQYF
TRBJ2-3,TRBV12-3/TRBV12-4,TRBD2,NA,TGTGCCAGCAGTGGCCGACTAGCGGGGGTGAGCACAGATACGCAGTATTTT,CASSGRLAGVSTDTQYF
TRBJ2-5,TRBV28,TRBD1,NA,TGTGCCAGCAGTATGGACAGGGGATACCAAGAGACCCAGTACTTC,CASSMDRGYQETQYF
TRBJ2-2,TRBV7-4,NA,NA,TGTGCCAGCAGCTCCAGTATGGGGCTGAAGAACACCGGGGAGCTGTTTTTT,CASSSSMGLKNTGELFF
TRBJ2-2,TRBV25-1,NA,few,TGTGCCAGCAGTGAAGGGGTTCTGAGGGGGGCTAACACCGGGGAGCTGTTTTTT,CASSEGVLRGANTGELFF
TRBJ2-1,TRBV10-3,TRBD1,NA,TGTGCCATCAGAATGACAGGGAAGGATGAGCAGTTCTTC,CAIRMTGKDEQFF
TRBJ2-5,TRBV10-3,NA,few,TGTGCCATCAGGGACAGTGAGGAGACCCAGTACTTC,CAIRDSEETQYF
TRBJ2-1,TRBV20-1,NA,NA,TGCAGTGCTAGCTTTCGACTTTGGAATGAGCAGTTCTTC,CSASFRLWNEQFF
TRBJ2-7,TRBV5-4,TRBD1,NA,TGTGCCAGCAGCACTCCGGGACAGGTCTACGAGCAGTACTTC,CASSTPGQVYEQYF
TRBJ2-3,TRBV28,TRBD1,NA,TGTGCCAGCAGTTTTGCAGGGGGCTTCTCAGATACGCAGTATTTT,CASSFAGGFSDTQYF
TRBJ2-7,TRBV4-2,TRBD1,NA,TGTGCCAGCAGCCATAAGACAGGGCTCTCCTACGAGCAGTACTTC,CASSHKTGLSYEQYF
TRBJ1-2,TRBV20-1,NA,many,TGCAGTGAAGGGGATAACTATGGCTACACCTTC,CSEGDNYGYTF
TRBJ2-1,TRBV20-1,TRBD2,few,TGCAGTGCTAGAGATGGGGGGGGTTACAATGAGCAGTTCTTC,CSARDGGGYNEQFF
TRBJ1-1,TRBV6-2/TRBV6-3,TRBD1,few,TGTGCCAGCAGTTACTCCCAGGGGGTGAACACTGAAGCTTTCTTT,CASSYSQGVNTEAFF
TRBJ2-5,TRBV7-9,NA,NA,TGTGCCAGCAGCTTAGAAAGGTACCCAGAGACCCAGTACTTC,CASSLERYPETQYF
TRBJ2-7,TRBV7-6,TRBD1,many,TGTGCCAGCAGCTTAGTAGGGACAGAAGGCGAGCAGTACTTC,CASSLVGTEGEQYF
TRBJ1-1,TRBV4-1,NA,NA,TGCGCCAGCAGCCCAGAACCCGTGTCCACTGAAGCTTTCTTT,CASSPEPVSTEAFF